This T cell receptor beta chain originates from a study of shared clonotypes between healthy human individuals. The overall study: Contributing individuals were a couple of females and a few males aged 18 to 49. Used for every donor were three CD4 naive, three CD4 memory, two CD8 naive and one CD8 memory plate.

Comments on this clone: The antigen remains undetermined.

From germline, CDR1 is KGHSH and CDR2 LQKENI. CDR3 length: 15 residues. Trimming left V 6 bases short and J 1 base short, with 15 bases between. Every contributor of samples was a Caucasian grown-up residing in Nashville, Tennessee. Overall study results and limits: The study found approximately 5% of naive CD4 clonotypes shared across several donors.

Using immunoSEQ multiplex PCR, the repertoire was profiled, and TCRdb retains in-frame clones only, with some absent. The sample yields a few million clones, around nine tenths seen once. This sequence joins TRBV18 and TRBJ2-5; no reliable D call. Input material: naive CD4+ T cells sorted from blood. The subset is: CD45RA+ positively selected. The clonotype originates from a man aged 18 to 30 in good health. The CDR3 sequence: CASSFGIDIQETQYF. The CDR3 bases are TGTGCCAGCTCCTTCGGCATAGACATCCAAGAGACCCAGTACTTC.